What follows are 8 T cell receptor beta chains derived from one specimen sequenced in a study of blood T cell repertoires in COVID-19. Clones were sequenced by immunoSEQ multiplex PCR, and TCRdb holds only the in-frame ones, with some missing. The sample lists around 60,000 clones, 75% to 90% occurring once. The sample was peripheral blood. Receptors originate from an older woman with COVID-19, enrolled during active disease.

This clone was seen once. The chain joins TRBV5-1 to TRBJ1-1, with D perhaps matching TRBD1 (6 bases). Germline V gene data show CDR1 as SGHRS and CDR2 as YFSETQ. This CDR3 region has 14 residues. V was pared by 4 bases and J by 1 base, with 11 bases between. The CDR3 loop is CASSANRENTEAFF. The CDR3, as DNA: TGCGCCAGCAGCGCGAACAGGGAGAACACTGAAGCTTTCTTT.

The V gene is TRBV4-3, the J gene TRBJ1-1; tentatively, D is TRBD1 (5 bases). CDR3 length: 15 amino acids. V lost 2 bases and J lost 1, with 11 bases in between. Germline V gene lookup returns CDR1 LGHNA and CDR2 YSLEER. This CDR3 reads CASSQFAGPNTEAFF. The CDR3 nucleotides read TGCGCCAGCAGCCAATTCGCAGGGCCGAACACTGAAGCTTTCTTT.

J is TRBJ1-2 and V is TRBV7-2; 12 nucleotides agree with TRBD1. The CDR3 is 19 residues long. J gave up 6 bases and V 0 bases, and 14 bases lay outside the gene matches. Germline V gene lookup returns CDR1 SGHTA and CDR2 FQGNSA. The DNA of the CDR3 is TGTGCCAGCAGCTTAGCCCCCACCGGGACAGGGGGCGGGTTGAATGGCTACACCTTC. It encodes CASSLAPTGTGGGLNGYTF.

This clone has just a few counts. V gene TRBV19 combines with J gene TRBJ1-2; 8 positions match TRBD1. Trimming cost V 3 bases and J 7 bases; bases outside gene matches: 13. The CDR3 is 16 amino acids. Germline lookup yields CDR1 LNHDA and CDR2 SQIVND (reference sequence). The CDR3 sequence is CASSMGRGRGYGGYTF. DNA of the CDR3: TGTGCCAGTAGTATGGGCAGGGGGCGCGGATACGGTGGCTACACCTTC.

The chain combines TRBV19 with TRBJ1-5; 8 nucleotides match TRBD1. Germline V gives CDR1 LNHDA, CDR2 SQIVND (reference sequence). The length of the CDR3 is 16 residues. Losses at the gene ends were 5 bases for V and 6 bases for J; bases not matched to a gene: 12. The CDR3 protein is CASSLTGDAVSQPQHF. The CDR3 DNA reads as TGTGCCAGTAGTTTGACAGGGGACGCTGTGTCTCAGCCCCAGCATTTT.

The rearrangement joins TRBV19 to TRBJ1-2, with D maybe TRBD1 (6 bases). V was cut by 5 bases and J by 6 bases, with 13 bases left in between. Germline V CDR1 and CDR2: LNHDA, SQIVND (reference sequence). The CDR3 extends over 13 amino acids. This chain's CDR3 is CASSHRDIHGYTF. The CDR3 DNA follows: TGTGCCAGTAGTCACCGGGACATCCATGGCTACACCTTC. Variable domain in full (rest from reference TRBV19 and TRBJ1-2): DGGITQSPKYLFRKEGQNVTLSCEQNLNHDAMYWYRQDPGQGLRLIYYSQIVNDFQKGDIAEGYSVSREKKESFPLTVTSAQKNPTAFYLCASSHRDIHGYTFGSGTRLTVV.

The chain joins TRBV29-1 to TRBJ1-6, with D uncertain. CDR3 length equals 13 residues. Trimming removed 5 bases from V and 11 bases from J, with 16 bases in between. Germline CDR1 reads SQVTM; CDR2 reads ANQGSEA. CDR3 coding DNA: TGCAGCGTTAGGCGGCAGGAGGATACACCCCTCCACTTT. Its protein product is CSVRRQEDTPLHF.

The rearrangement uses TRBV24-1 and TRBJ2-3; 13 nucleotides line up with TRBD2. CDR1 is KGHDR and CDR2 is SFDVKD in the germline V gene. This CDR3 has 17 residues. V was pared by 0 bases and J by 5 bases, with 4 bases of the junction left unmatched. The CDR3 coding sequence is TGTGCCACCAGTGATTTGGGACTAGCGGGAGCCGGAGATACGCAGTATTTT. Protein sequence: CATSDLGLAGAGDTQYF.